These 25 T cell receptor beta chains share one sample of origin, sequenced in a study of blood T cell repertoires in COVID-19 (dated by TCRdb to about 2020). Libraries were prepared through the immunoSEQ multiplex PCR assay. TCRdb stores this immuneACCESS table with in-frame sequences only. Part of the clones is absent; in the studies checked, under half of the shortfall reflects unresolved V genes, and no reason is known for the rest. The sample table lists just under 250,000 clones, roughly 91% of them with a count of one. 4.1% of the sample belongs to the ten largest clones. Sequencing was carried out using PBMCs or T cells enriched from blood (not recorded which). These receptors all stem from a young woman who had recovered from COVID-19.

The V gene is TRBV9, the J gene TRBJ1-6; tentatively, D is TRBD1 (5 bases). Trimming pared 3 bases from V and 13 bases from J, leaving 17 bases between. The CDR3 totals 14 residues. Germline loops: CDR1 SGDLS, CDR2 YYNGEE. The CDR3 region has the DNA TGTGCCAGCAGCGAGGGGTCAAGCGCCTTTCCCCTCCACTTT. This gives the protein CASSEGSSAFPLHF.

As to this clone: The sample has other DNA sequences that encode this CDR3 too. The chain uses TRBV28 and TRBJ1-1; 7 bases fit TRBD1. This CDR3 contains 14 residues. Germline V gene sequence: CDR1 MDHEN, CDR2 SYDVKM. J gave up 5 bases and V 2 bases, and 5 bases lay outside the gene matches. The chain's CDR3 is CASSLDRVGTEAFF. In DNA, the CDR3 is TGTGCCAGCAGTTTAGACAGGGTGGGGACTGAAGCTTTCTTT.

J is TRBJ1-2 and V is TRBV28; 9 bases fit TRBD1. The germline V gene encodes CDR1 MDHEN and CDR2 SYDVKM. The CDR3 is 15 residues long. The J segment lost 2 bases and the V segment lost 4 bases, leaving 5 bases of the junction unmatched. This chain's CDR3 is CASSSRTGANYGYTF. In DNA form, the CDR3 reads TGTGCCAGCAGTTCCAGGACAGGGGCCAACTATGGCTACACCTTC.

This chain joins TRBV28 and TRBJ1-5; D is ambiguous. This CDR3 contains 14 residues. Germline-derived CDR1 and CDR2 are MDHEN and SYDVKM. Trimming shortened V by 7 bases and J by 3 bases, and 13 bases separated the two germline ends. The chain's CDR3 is CASKRGSFNQPQHF. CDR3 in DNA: TGTGCCAGCAAACGGGGTAGTTTCAATCAGCCCCAGCATTTT.

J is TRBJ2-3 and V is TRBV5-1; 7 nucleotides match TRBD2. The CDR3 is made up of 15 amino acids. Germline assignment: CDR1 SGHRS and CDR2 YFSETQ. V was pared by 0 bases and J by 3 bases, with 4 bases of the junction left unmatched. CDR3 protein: CASSLGAGETDTQYF. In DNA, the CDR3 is TGCGCCAGCAGCTTGGGGGCGGGAGAAACAGATACGCAGTATTTT.

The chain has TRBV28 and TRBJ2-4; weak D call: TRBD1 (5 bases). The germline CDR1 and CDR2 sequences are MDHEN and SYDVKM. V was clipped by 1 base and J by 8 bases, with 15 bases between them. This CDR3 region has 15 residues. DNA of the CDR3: TGTGCCAGCAGTTTATCAGGGTTAGTAGATGACATTCAGTACTTC. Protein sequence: CASSLSGLVDDIQYF.

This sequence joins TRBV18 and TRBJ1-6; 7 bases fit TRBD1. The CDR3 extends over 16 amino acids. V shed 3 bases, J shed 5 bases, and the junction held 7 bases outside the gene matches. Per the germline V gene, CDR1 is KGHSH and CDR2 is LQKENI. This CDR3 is CASSPATGRNNSPLHF. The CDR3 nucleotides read TGTGCCAGCTCACCCGCGACAGGGCGAAATAATTCACCCCTCCACTTT.

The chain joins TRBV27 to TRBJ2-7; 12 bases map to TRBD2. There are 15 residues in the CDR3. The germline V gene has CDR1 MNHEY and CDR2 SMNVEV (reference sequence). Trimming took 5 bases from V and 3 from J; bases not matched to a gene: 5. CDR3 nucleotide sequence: TGTGCCAGCAGTAGTGGACTAGCGGGAAGCTACGAGCAGTACTTC. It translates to CASSSGLAGSYEQYF.

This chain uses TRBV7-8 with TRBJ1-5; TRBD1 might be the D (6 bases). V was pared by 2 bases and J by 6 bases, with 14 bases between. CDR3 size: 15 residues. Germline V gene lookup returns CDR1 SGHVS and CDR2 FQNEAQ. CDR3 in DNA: TGTGCCAGCAGCTTAATTAGGGGGATTGGTCAGCCCCAGCATTTT. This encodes CASSLIRGIGQPQHF.

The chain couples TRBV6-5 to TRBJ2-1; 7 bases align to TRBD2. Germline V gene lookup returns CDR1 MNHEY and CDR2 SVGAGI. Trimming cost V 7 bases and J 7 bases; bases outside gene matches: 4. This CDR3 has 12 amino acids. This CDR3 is CASIGGENEQFF. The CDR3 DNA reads TGTGCCAGCATTGGGGGGGAAAATGAGCAGTTCTTC.

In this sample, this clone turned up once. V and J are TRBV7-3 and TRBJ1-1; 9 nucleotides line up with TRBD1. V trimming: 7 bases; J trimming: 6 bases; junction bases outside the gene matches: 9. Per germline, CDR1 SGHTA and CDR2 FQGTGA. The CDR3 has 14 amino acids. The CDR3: CASTRGGTGSEAFF. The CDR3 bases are TGTGCCAGCACCCGTGGTGGGACAGGGTCTGAAGCTTTCTTT.

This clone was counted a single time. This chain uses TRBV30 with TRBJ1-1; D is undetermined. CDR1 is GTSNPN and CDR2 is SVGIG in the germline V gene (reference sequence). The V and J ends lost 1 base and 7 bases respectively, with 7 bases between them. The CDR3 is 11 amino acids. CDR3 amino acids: CAWSDEVEAFF. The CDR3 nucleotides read TGTGCCTGGAGTGACGAGGTTGAAGCTTTCTTT.

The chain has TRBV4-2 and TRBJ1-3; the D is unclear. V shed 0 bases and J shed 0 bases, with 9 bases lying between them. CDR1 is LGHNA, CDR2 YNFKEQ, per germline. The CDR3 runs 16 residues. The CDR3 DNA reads TGTGCCAGCAGCCAAGATCCAGGCGTCTCTGGAAACACCATATATTTT. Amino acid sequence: CASSQDPGVSGNTIYF.

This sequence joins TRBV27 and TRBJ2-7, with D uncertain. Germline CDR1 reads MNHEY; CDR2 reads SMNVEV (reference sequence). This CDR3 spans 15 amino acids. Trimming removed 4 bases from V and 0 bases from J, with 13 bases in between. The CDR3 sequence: CASSWRPSPSYEQYF. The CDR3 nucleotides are TGTGCCAGCAGTTGGCGGCCCTCACCCTCCTACGAGCAGTACTTC.

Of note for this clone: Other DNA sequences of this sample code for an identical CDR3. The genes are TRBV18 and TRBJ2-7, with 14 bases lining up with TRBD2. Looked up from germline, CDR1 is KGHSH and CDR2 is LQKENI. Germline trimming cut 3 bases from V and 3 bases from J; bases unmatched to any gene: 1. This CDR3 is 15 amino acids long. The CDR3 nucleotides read TGTGCCAGCTCACCCGGGACTAGCGGGAGCTACGAGCAGTACTTC. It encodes CASSPGTSGSYEQYF.

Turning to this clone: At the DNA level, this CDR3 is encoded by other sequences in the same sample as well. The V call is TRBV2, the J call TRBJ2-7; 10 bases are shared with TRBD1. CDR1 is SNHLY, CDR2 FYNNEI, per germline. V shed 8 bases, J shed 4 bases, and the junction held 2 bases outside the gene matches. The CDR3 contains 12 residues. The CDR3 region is CASRDRGYEQYF. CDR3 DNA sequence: TGTGCCAGCCGGGACAGGGGTTACGAGCAGTACTTC. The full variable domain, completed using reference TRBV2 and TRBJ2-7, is EPEVTQTPSHQVTQMGQEVILRCVPISNHLYFYWYRQILGQKVEFLVSFYNNEISEKSEIFDDQFSVERPDGSNFTLKIRSTKLEDSAMYFCASRDRGYEQYFGPGTRLTVT.

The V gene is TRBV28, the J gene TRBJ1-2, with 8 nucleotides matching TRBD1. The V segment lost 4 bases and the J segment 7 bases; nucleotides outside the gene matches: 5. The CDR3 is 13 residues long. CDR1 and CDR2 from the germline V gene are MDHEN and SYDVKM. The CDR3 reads CASSSAGGAGYTF. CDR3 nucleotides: TGTGCCAGCAGTTCGGCAGGGGGCGCTGGCTACACCTTC.

CDR3 sequence: CASSLEGGRERMNTEAFF. In DNA, the CDR3 is TGTGCCAGCAGTTTGGAGGGGGGGAGAGAACGCATGAACACTGAAGCTTTCTTT. The chain carries TRBV28 and TRBJ1-1, with D possibly being TRBD1 (6 bases). The V gene lost 3 bases and the J gene lost 0 bases, with 20 bases spanning the gap. CDR3 length equals 18 residues. Germline values: CDR1 MDHEN, CDR2 SYDVKM.

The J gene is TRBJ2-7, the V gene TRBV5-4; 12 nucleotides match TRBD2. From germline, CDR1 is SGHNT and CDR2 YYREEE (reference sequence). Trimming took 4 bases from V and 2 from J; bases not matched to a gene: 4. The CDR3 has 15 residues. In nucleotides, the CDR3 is TGTGCCAGCAGCCTGGGACTAGCGGGCGCCTACGAGCAGTACTTC. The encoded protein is CASSLGLAGAYEQYF.

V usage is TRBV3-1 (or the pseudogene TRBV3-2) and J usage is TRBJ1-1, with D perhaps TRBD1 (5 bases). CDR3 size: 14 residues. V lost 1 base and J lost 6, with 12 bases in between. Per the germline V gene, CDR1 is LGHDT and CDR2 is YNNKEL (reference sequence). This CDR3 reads CASSQVGGASEAFF. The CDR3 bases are TGTGCCAGCAGCCAAGTTGGAGGGGCCTCTGAAGCTTTCTTT.

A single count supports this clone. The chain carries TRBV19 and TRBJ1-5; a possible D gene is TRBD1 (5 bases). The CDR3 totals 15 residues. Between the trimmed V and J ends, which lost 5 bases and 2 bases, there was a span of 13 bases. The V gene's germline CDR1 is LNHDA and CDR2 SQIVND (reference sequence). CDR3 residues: CASSPRVDGNQPQHF. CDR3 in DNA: TGTGCCAGTAGTCCCAGGGTTGATGGCAATCAGCCCCAGCATTTT.

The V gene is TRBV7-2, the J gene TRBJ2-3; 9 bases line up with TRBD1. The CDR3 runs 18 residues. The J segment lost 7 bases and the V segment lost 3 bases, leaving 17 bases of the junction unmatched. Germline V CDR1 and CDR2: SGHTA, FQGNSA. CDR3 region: CASSLAGQGTTTLYTQYF. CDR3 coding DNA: TGTGCCAGCAGCTTGGCGGGACAGGGAACGACAACATTATATACGCAGTATTTT.

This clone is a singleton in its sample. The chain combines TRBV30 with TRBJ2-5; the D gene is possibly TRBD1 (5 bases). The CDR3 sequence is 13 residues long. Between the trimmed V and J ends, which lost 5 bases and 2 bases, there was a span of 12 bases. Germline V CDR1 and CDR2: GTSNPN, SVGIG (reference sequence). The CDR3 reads CAWARGNQETQYF. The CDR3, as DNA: TGTGCCTGGGCTAGGGGAAATCAAGAGACCCAGTACTTC.

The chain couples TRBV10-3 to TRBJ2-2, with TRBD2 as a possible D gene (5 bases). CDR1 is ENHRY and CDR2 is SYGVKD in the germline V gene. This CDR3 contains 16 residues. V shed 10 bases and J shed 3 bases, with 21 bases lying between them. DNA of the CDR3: TGTGCCACCGCCCCCGGGGAATCTCGGGACACCGGGGAGCTGTTTTTT. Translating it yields CATAPGESRDTGELFF.

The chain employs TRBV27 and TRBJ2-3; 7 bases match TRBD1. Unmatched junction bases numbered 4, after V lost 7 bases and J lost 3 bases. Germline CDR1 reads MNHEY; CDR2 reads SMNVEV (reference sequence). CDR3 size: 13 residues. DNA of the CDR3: TGTGCCAGCACCAGGGGGTTGACAGATACGCAGTATTTT. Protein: CASTRGLTDTQYF.